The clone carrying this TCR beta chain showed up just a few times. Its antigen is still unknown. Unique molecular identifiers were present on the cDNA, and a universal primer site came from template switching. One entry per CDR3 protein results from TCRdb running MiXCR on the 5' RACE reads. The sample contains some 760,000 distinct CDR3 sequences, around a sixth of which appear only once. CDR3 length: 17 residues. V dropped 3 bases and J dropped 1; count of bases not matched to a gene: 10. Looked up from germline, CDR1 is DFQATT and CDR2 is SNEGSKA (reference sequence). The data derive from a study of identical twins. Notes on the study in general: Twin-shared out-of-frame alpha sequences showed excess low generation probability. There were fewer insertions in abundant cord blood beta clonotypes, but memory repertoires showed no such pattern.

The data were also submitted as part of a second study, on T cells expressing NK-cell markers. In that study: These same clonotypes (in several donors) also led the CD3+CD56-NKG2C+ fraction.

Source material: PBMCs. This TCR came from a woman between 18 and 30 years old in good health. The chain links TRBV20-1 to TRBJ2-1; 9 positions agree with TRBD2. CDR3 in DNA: TGCAGTGCTAGGAGGGGACTAGCCCGCCCTTCCTACAATGAGCAGTTCTTC. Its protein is CSARRGLARPSYNEQFF.